The 31 T cell receptor beta chains reported below all come from one sample, sequenced in a study of blood T cell repertoires in COVID-19. Measured with immunoSEQ multiplex PCR; TCRdb has only the in-frame clones, and not every one. The sample records roughly 24,000 clones, about 76% being singletons. The material sequenced was peripheral blood. The receptors derive from a man older than 75 with active or convalescent COVID-19.

The V and J genes are TRBV5-4 and TRBJ2-7; D remains ambiguous. The V gene's germline CDR1 is SGHNT and CDR2 YYREEE (reference sequence). V lost 0 bases and J lost 3, with 7 bases in between. The CDR3 runs to 13 residues. This CDR3 reads CASSLAYNYEQYF. In nucleotides, the CDR3 is TGTGCCAGCAGCTTGGCTTATAACTACGAGCAGTACTTC. Together with reference TRBV5-4 and TRBJ2-7, the CDR3 gives the full variable domain: ETGVTQSPTHLIKTRGQQVTLRCSSQSGHNTVSWYQQALGQGPQFIFQYYREEENGRGNFPPRFSGLQFPNYSSELNVNALELDDSALYLCASSLAYNYEQYFGPGTRLTVT.

This chain uses TRBV5-5 with TRBJ2-7; possibly TRBD2 for D (5 bases). Trimming took off 4 bases at V and 4 bases at J, with 12 bases between the two ends. The CDR3 contains 13 residues. The germline gives CDR1 SGHKS, CDR2 YYEKEE (reference sequence). CDR3 amino acids: CASSPLPGYEQYF. CDR3 nucleotides: TGTGCCAGCAGCCCCCTACCGGGGTACGAGCAGTACTTC.

V is TRBV4-1 and J is TRBJ2-7; TRBD1 matches 10 bases. This CDR3 is 15 amino acids long. V lost 2 bases, J lost 7 bases, and 8 bases stayed unmatched. CDR1 is MGHRA and CDR2 is YSYEKL in the germline V gene. This CDR3 reads CASSQPGQGLREQYF. For the CDR3, the DNA is TGCGCCAGCAGCCAACCGGGACAGGGGTTAAGGGAGCAGTACTTC.

The DNA for the CDR3 is TGTGCCAGCAGTGTCCGGGGGATAGTTGAAAAACTGTTTTTT. Its translation is CASSVRGIVEKLFF. The rearrangement joins TRBV2 to TRBJ1-4, with a weak D call TRBD1 (5 bases). V lost 4 bases and J 7 bases, leaving 13 bases between the germline ends. The CDR3 is 14 residues long. Looked up from germline, CDR1 is SNHLY and CDR2 is FYNNEI.

The chain uses TRBV28 and TRBJ1-2; D is ambiguous. The CDR3 runs 13 residues. With 6 bases removed from V and 4 bases from J, the gap between germline ends came to 12 bases. Germline values: CDR1 MDHEN, CDR2 SYDVKM. Here the CDR3 DNA reads TGTGCCAGCAGAGCCGCACAGATCTATGGCTACACCTTC. This codes for CASRAAQIYGYTF.

The chain uses TRBV3-1 (or the pseudogene TRBV3-2) and TRBJ1-1, with 10 bases identical to TRBD1. This CDR3 is 15 amino acids long. The germline gives CDR1 LGHDT, CDR2 YNNKEL (reference sequence). Losses at the gene ends were 4 bases for V and 3 bases for J; bases not matched to a gene: 5. DNA of the CDR3: TGTGCCAGCAGCCCTTGGGGACAGGGGCACACTGAAGCTTTCTTT. Protein: CASSPWGQGHTEAFF.

The chain recombines TRBV7-2 with TRBJ1-2; TRBD1 agrees at 9 bases. This CDR3 contains 17 residues. V lost 1 base, J lost 2 bases, and 8 bases stayed unmatched. Germline assignment: CDR1 SGHTA and CDR2 FQGNSA. The CDR3 sequence is CASSLDYNRGRNYGYTF. The CDR3 DNA reads TGTGCCAGCAGCTTAGACTATAACAGGGGGCGCAACTATGGCTACACCTTC.

V and J are TRBV5-1 and TRBJ2-3, with D possibly being TRBD1 (6 bases). The CDR3 runs to 14 residues. V was pared by 3 bases and J by 4 bases, with 12 bases between. CDR1 and CDR2 (germline): SGHRS, YFSETQ. The CDR3 here is CASSSSTGPDTQYF. DNA for the CDR3: TGCGCCAGCAGCTCCTCTACAGGGCCAGATACGCAGTATTTT.

V usage is TRBV9 and J usage is TRBJ1-2; 8 bases line up with TRBD1. Germline CDR1 reads SGDLS; CDR2 reads YYNGEE. V was clipped by 0 bases and J by 4 bases; unmatched bases: 5. The CDR3 has 15 residues. The CDR3 loop reads CASSVGGGTGYGYTF. CDR3 DNA sequence: TGTGCCAGCAGCGTAGGTGGAGGGACAGGCTATGGCTACACCTTC.

V usage is TRBV10-3 and J usage is TRBJ2-3, with a weak D call TRBD2 (6 bases). The CDR3 runs to 15 residues. V shed 8 bases and J shed 2 bases, with 17 bases lying between them. CDR1 and CDR2 (germline): ENHRY, SYGVKD. Written as DNA, the CDR3 is TGTGCCATCCACCCCGGGGACTTAGACACAGATACGCAGTATTTT. It encodes CAIHPGDLDTDTQYF.

This chain uses TRBV2 with TRBJ1-5; 7 nucleotides agree with TRBD1. The CDR3 is made up of 14 amino acids. CDR1 is SNHLY and CDR2 is FYNNEI in the germline V gene. V lost 3 bases and J lost 7; bases outside the gene matches: 6. For the CDR3, the DNA is TGTGCCAGCAGTGATGGACAGGATGTGCAGCCCCAGCATTTT. The encoded protein is CASSDGQDVQPQHF.

This clone came up a few times. The chain links TRBV27 to TRBJ1-2; perhaps TRBD1 as D (5 bases). This CDR3 comprises 15 residues. From germline, CDR1 is MNHEY and CDR2 SMNVEV (reference sequence). Trimming left V 2 bases short and J 3 bases short, with 13 bases between. CDR3 nucleotides: TGTGCCAGCAGTTTAAGGGGAAGGAGCGACTATGGCTACACCTTC. Translated, it gives CASSLRGRSDYGYTF.

The chain couples TRBV10-1 to TRBJ2-3; 7 bases agree with TRBD2. Germline lookup yields CDR1 WNHNN and CDR2 SYGVQD (reference sequence). V shed 0 bases, J shed 3 bases, and the junction held 6 bases outside the gene matches. CDR3 size: 16 residues. The chain's CDR3 is CASSESGGLGTDTQYF. The CDR3 region has the DNA TGCGCCAGCAGTGAGTCGGGAGGGCTAGGAACAGATACGCAGTATTTT.

The chain carries TRBV4-1 and TRBJ2-7; the match to TRBD1 covers 12 bases. V was pared by 1 base and J by 3 bases, with 7 bases of the junction left unmatched. Germline values: CDR1 MGHRA, CDR2 YSYEKL. This CDR3 is built from 17 residues. The CDR3 DNA is TGCGCCAGCAGCCAAGTAGTCGGGACAGGGGGCCTCTACGAGCAGTACTTC. It encodes CASSQVVGTGGLYEQYF.

V gene TRBV5-8 combines with J gene TRBJ1-6; maybe TRBD1 (6 bases). V lost 3 bases and J 2 bases, leaving 15 bases between the germline ends. The CDR3 runs 17 residues. CDR1 SGHTS and CDR2 YDEGEE come from the germline V gene. The CDR3 protein is CASSSGGHPAYNSPLHF. The DNA of the CDR3 is TGTGCCAGCAGCTCGGGGGGACACCCAGCCTATAATTCACCCCTCCACTTT. Combining the CDR3 with reference TRBV5-8 and TRBJ1-6 gives the whole variable domain EAGVTQSPTHLIKTRGQQATLRCSPISGHTSVYWYQQALGLGLQFLLWYDEGEERNRGNFPPRFSGRQFPNYSSELNVNALELEDSALYLCASSSGGHPAYNSPLHFGNGTRLTVT.

V gene TRBV28 combines with J gene TRBJ2-2, with TRBD2 as a possible D gene (5 bases). The CDR3 spans 16 residues. Deletions cut 3 bases from V and 5 bases from J, with 16 bases between. The V gene's germline CDR1 is MDHEN and CDR2 SYDVKM. The CDR3 here is CASSFGGRRETGELFF. The CDR3 nucleotides read TGTGCCAGCAGTTTTGGAGGCAGGAGAGAGACCGGGGAGCTGTTTTTT.

The rearrangement uses TRBV2 and TRBJ1-1; no clear D gene. Looked up from germline, CDR1 is SNHLY and CDR2 is FYNNEI. V lost 5 bases and J lost 0, with 10 bases in between. CDR3 length: 14 amino acids. The CDR3 here is CASSPGEMNTEAFF. The CDR3 region has the DNA TGTGCCAGCAGTCCCGGGGAGATGAACACTGAAGCTTTCTTT.

The table lists this clone with a count of one. The J gene is TRBJ2-1, the V gene TRBV24-1; D is perhaps TRBD1 (6 bases). The germline CDR1 and CDR2 sequences are KGHDR and SFDVKD. Trimming pared 3 bases from V and 3 bases from J, leaving 14 bases between. The CDR3 loop spans 16 amino acids. This CDR3 is CATSDPAGTNYNEQFF. The CDR3 coding sequence is TGTGCCACCAGTGATCCTGCCGGGACAAACTACAATGAGCAGTTCTTC.

The sample holds a few counts of this clone. The chain is built from TRBV18 and TRBJ1-4; 7 bases align to TRBD1. CDR3 length equals 17 residues. The V segment lost 2 bases and the J segment 2 bases; nucleotides outside the gene matches: 8. Germline V gene data show CDR1 as KGHSH and CDR2 as LQKENI. The CDR3 region is CASSPTGAHVTNEKLFF. The CDR3 coding sequence is TGTGCCAGCTCACCAACAGGGGCTCACGTTACTAATGAAAAACTGTTTTTT.

The chain has TRBV18 and TRBJ1-6; 9 nucleotides align to TRBD1. V trimming: 3 bases; J trimming: 6 bases; junction bases outside the gene matches: 6. The germline V gene has CDR1 KGHSH and CDR2 LQKENI. The CDR3 is 16 amino acids. The CDR3 loop is CASSPTLGQGNSPLHF. The CDR3 DNA reads TGTGCCAGCTCACCTACTTTGGGACAGGGTAATTCACCCCTCCACTTT.

This clone was detected only a few times. This chain joins TRBV7-2 and TRBJ2-3, with 7 bases matching TRBD1. V dropped 4 bases and J dropped 3; count of bases not matched to a gene: 7. The CDR3 contains 15 residues. Germline V gene lookup returns CDR1 SGHTA and CDR2 FQGNSA. CDR3 amino acids: CASSYRQGRTDTQYF. The CDR3 DNA is TGTGCCAGCAGCTACCGACAGGGAAGAACAGATACGCAGTATTTT.

The chain carries TRBV19 and TRBJ1-1; D uncertain. The CDR3 runs 14 residues. V was pared by 0 bases and J by 7 bases, with 12 bases between. Germline V lookup: CDR1 LNHDA, CDR2 SQIVND (reference sequence). Written as DNA, the CDR3 is TGTGCCAGTAGTATAGATCATGGTCCGGGTGAAGCTTTCTTT. Translation gives CASSIDHGPGEAFF.

The chain links TRBV12-5 to TRBJ1-3; TRBD1 aligns across 11 bases. After removal of 0 bases from V and 0 bases from J, the junction contained 7 bases not matched to a gene. Germline CDR1 is LGHNT and CDR2 is FRNRAP. CDR3 length: 19 residues. This CDR3 reads CASGLVKGGQGVSGNTIYF. In DNA form, the CDR3 reads TGTGCTAGTGGTTTGGTAAAAGGGGGACAGGGGGTCTCTGGAAACACCATATATTTT.

The chain is built from TRBV7-2 and TRBJ2-7; D perhaps matches TRBD2 (5 bases). The CDR3 is 13 residues long. V lost 1 base and J lost 2, with 6 bases in between. Looked up from germline, CDR1 is SGHTA and CDR2 is FQGNSA. DNA of the CDR3: TGTGCCAGCAGCTTAGAAGCGGCCTACGAGCAGTACTTC. Translating it yields CASSLEAAYEQYF. The full variable domain, with the rest looked up from reference TRBV7-2 and TRBJ2-7, is GAGVSQSPSNKVTEKGKDVELRCDPISGHTALYWYRQSLGQGLEFLIYFQGNSAPDKSGLPSDRFSAERTGGSVSTLTIQRTQQEDSAVYLCASSLEAAYEQYFGPGTRLTVT.

The rearrangement joins TRBV27 to TRBJ1-1; 7 bases align to TRBD1. Per germline, CDR1 MNHEY and CDR2 SMNVEV (reference sequence). The CDR3 extends over 14 amino acids. V was clipped by 5 bases and J by 1 base; unmatched bases: 4. The CDR3 DNA follows: TGTGCCAGCAGTCGACAGGGATCGAACACTGAAGCTTTCTTT. This encodes CASSRQGSNTEAFF.

As regards this clone: Other DNA sequences in this specimen translate into the identical CDR3. V usage is TRBV5-1 and J usage is TRBJ2-2; no reliable D call. The CDR3 is made up of 15 amino acids. Germline V lookup: CDR1 SGHRS, CDR2 YFSETQ. V lost 0 bases, J lost 0 bases, and 6 bases lay in between. The CDR3 DNA is TGCGCCAGCAGCTTGGACAGAGCGAACACCGGGGAGCTGTTTTTT. This codes for CASSLDRANTGELFF.

The genes are TRBV12-3 or TRBV12-4 and TRBJ2-7; possible D gene TRBD2, 6 bases. V lost 3 bases to trimming and J lost 3 bases, with 9 bases between them. The CDR3 totals 13 residues. The DNA of the CDR3 is TGTGCCAGCAGTTTCACTAGCAGCTACGAGCAGTACTTC. Translated: CASSFTSSYEQYF.

The chain carries TRBV27 and TRBJ1-2; D is perhaps TRBD1 (5 bases). The CDR3 consists of 14 residues. Per the germline V gene, CDR1 is MNHEY and CDR2 is SMNVEV (reference sequence). Trimming removed 0 bases at V and 2 bases at J, with 7 bases between. The DNA for the CDR3 is TGTGCCAGCAGTTTATCTGGGGGGAACTATGGCTACACCTTC. Encoded protein: CASSLSGGNYGYTF.

The rearrangement links TRBV6-5 to TRBJ2-2; D possibly corresponds to TRBD1 (5 bases). Germline CDR1 and CDR2: MNHEY and SVGAGI. There are 12 residues in the CDR3. Trimming left V 11 bases short and J 1 base short, with 8 bases between. In DNA, the CDR3 is TGTGCCGTTCAGGGGAACACCGGGGAGCTGTTTTTT. Translated: CAVQGNTGELFF.

The CDR3 DNA follows: TGTGCCACCAGCAGAGATAGGAGGGGACAGGGATTAAGCAATCAGCCCCAGCATTTT. Translating gives CATSRDRRGQGLSNQPQHF. V gene TRBV15 combines with J gene TRBJ1-5; 9 nucleotides match TRBD1. Germline assignment: CDR1 LNHNV and CDR2 YYDKDF (reference sequence). Unmatched junction bases numbered 10, after V lost 0 bases and J lost 1 base. The CDR3 consists of 19 residues.

The rearrangement uses TRBV5-1 and TRBJ1-6; no reliable D call. The germline CDR1 and CDR2 sequences are SGHRS and YFSETQ. The germline V and J ends were trimmed by 1 base and 7 bases, with 6 bases remaining between them. CDR3 length: 13 amino acids. CDR3 protein: CASSLQINSPLHF. For the CDR3, the DNA is TGCGCCAGCAGCTTGCAGATAAATTCACCCCTCCACTTT. Filled out from reference TRBV5-1 and TRBJ1-6, the complete variable domain reads KAGVTQTPRYLIKTRGQQVTLSCSPISGHRSVSWYQQTPGQGLQFLFEYFSETQRNKGNFPGRFSGRQFSNSRSEMNVSTLELGDSALYLCASSLQINSPLHFGNGTRLTVT.